Sequencing of this T cell receptor beta chain was carried out in a study of blood T cell repertoires in COVID-19. About the research overall: The United States, Italy and Spain were the sources of the acute and convalescent COVID-19 samples.

The CDR3 consists of 15 residues. Trimming took 3 bases from V and 7 from J, leaving 16 bases between them. The germline CDR1 and CDR2 sequences are SGHRS and YFSETQ. This clone was seen once. Profiled with immunoSEQ multiplex PCR; TCRdb holds only in-frame clones, not every one. This sample has 95,000 to 100,000 clones, with approximately 89% found just once. The clonotype originates from a woman in her twenties or thirties with acute or convalescent COVID-19. Sequences were obtained from peripheral blood. This sequence joins TRBV5-1 and TRBJ1-4; tentative D call: TRBD1 (6 bases). Here the CDR3 DNA reads TGCGCCAGCAGCTCCCTGGGGGGGGCCCGTGAAAAACTGTTTTTT. It is translated as CASSSLGGAREKLFF.